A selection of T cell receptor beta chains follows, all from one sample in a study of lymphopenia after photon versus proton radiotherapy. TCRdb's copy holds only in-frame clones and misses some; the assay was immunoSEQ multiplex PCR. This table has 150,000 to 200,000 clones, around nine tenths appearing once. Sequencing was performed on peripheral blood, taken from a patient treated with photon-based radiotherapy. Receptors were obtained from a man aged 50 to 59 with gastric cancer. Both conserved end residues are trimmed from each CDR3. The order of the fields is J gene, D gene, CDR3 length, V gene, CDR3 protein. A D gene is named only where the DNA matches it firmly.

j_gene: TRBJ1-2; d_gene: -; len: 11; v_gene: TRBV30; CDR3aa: AWSVTDSYGYT
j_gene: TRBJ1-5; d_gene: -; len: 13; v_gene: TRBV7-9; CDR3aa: ASSLAAWANQPQH
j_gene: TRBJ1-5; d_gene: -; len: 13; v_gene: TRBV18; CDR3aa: ASSPQGNSNQPQH
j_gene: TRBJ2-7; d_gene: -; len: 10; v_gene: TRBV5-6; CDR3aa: ASSLWSYEQY
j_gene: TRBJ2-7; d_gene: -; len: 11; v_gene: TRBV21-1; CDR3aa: AASWAGLYEQY
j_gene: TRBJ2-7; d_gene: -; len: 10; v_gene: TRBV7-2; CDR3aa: ASKPGVDEQY
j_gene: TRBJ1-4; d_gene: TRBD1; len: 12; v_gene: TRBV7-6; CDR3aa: ASSSTGQNEKLF
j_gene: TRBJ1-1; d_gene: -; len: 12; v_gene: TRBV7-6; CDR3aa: ASSLVPMNTEAF
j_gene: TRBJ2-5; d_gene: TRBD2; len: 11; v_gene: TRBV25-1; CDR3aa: ASNLSGRETQY
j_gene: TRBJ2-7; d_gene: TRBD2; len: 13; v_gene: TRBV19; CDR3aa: ASGDPGTSAYEQY
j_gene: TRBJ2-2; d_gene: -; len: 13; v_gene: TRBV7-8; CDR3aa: ASSLAGTNTGELF
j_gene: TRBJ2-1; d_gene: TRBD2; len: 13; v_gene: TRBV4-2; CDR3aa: ASSQEGLAGVDQF
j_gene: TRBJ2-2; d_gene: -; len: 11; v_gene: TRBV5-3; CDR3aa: ARIQGYTGELF
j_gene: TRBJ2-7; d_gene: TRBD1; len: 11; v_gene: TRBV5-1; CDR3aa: ASSSGQFNEQY
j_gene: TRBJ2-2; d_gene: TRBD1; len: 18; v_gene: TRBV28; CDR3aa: ASSYGLALTGVSNTGELF
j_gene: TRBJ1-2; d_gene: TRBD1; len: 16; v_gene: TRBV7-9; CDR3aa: ASSLVGTGGSPNYGYT
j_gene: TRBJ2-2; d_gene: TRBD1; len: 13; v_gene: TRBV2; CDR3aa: ASSEQGAKSGELF
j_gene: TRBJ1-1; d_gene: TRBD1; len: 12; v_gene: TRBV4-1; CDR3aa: ASSRDRANTEAF
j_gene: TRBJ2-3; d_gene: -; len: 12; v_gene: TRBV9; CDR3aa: ASSVRDPTDTQY
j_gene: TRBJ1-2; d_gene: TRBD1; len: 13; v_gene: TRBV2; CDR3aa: ASSEVDRANYGYT
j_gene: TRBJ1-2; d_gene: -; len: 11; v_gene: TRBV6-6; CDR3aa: ASSYSKNYGYT
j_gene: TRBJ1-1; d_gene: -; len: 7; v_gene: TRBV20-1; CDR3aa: SVDRRAF
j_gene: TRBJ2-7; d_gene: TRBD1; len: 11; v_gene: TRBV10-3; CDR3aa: AISGTGHYEQY
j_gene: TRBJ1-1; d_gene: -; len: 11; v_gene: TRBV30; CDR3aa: AWRKQVNTEAF
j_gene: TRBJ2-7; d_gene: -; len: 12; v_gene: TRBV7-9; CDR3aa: ASSLTGIAPEQY
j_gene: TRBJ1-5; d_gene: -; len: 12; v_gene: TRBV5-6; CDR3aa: ASSLAGVNQPQH
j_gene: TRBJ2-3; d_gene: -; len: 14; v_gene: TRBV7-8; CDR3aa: ASNPWGRASTDTQY